This T cell receptor (beta chain) was captured by sequencing in a study of shared clonotypes between healthy human individuals. Terminally differentiated effector memory CD45RA+ cells were left out of the naive CD8 fraction, which was CD45RO-negative and positively selected for CCR7. The V and J ends lost 7 bases and 4 bases, in that order; junction bases with no gene match: 4. This CDR3 contains 14 residues. Looked up from germline, CDR1 is SNHLY and CDR2 is FYNNEI. The protocol was immunoSEQ multiplex PCR, while the TCRdb copy is restricted to in-frame clones and leaves out a portion. The data contain some 2 million clones, about 95% of them seen just once; the ten biggest clones take up about 1.1%.

V usage is TRBV2 and J usage is TRBJ2-1; 10 nucleotides line up with TRBD2. The sequence derives from a man aged 18 to 35 in good health. The source material was naive CD8+ T cells sorted from blood. CDR3 region: CASTWTSGYNEQFF. The CDR3 bases are TGTGCCAGCACCTGGACTAGCGGTTACAATGAGCAGTTCTTC. Complete variable domain (other parts from reference TRBV2 and TRBJ2-1): EPEVTQTPSHQVTQMGQEVILRCVPISNHLYFYWYRQILGQKVEFLVSFYNNEISEKSEIFDDQFSVERPDGSNFTLKIRSTKLEDSAMYFCASTWTSGYNEQFFGPGTRLTVL.